A selection of T cell receptor beta chains follows, all from one sample in a study of cytomegalovirus exposure and HLA in healthy donors. TCRdb's copy holds only in-frame clones and misses some; the assay was immunoSEQ multiplex PCR. The data contain fewer than 90,000 clones, about 80% of them singletons. The sequencing input was PBMCs. These receptors originate from a man aged 25-40 years in good health and CMV-seropositive. Both conserved end residues are part of each CDR3. Fields, in order: V gene, clone size, D gene, CDR3 length, J gene, CDR3 protein, CDR3 DNA. A D gene is named only where the DNA matches it firmly. Not every row has a clone size; where given, it reads once, few, many or a size class.

v_gene: TRBV6-5; abundance: few; d_gene: TRBD1; len: 15; j_gene: TRBJ1-1; CDR3aa: CASTNTGTVNTEAFF; CDR3nt: TGTGCCAGCACCAATACCGGGACAGTGAACACTGAAGCTTTCTTT
v_gene: TRBV7-2; abundance: .; d_gene: .; len: 13; j_gene: TRBJ2-2; CDR3aa: CASSLWANGELFF; CDR3nt: TGTGCCAGCAGCTTATGGGCAAACGGGGAGCTGTTTTTT
v_gene: TRBV7-9; abundance: .; d_gene: .; len: 12; j_gene: TRBJ1-6; CDR3aa: CASSLTSTPLHF; CDR3nt: TGTGCCAGCAGCTTAACATCGACACCCCTCCACTTT
v_gene: TRBV7-9; abundance: .; d_gene: .; len: 14; j_gene: TRBJ2-7; CDR3aa: CASSLAGRSYEQYF; CDR3nt: TGTGCCAGCAGCTTGGCAGGGAGGAGCTACGAGCAGTACTTC
v_gene: TRBV5-1; abundance: once; d_gene: TRBD1; len: 15; j_gene: TRBJ1-1; CDR3aa: CASSLKDRVNTEAFF; CDR3nt: TGCGCCAGCAGCCTTAAGGACAGGGTGAACACTGAAGCTTTCTTT
v_gene: TRBV6-5; abundance: .; d_gene: TRBD1; len: 16; j_gene: TRBJ2-7; CDR3aa: CASSYRTGAGAYEQYF; CDR3nt: TGTGCCAGCAGTTACAGGACAGGGGCTGGGGCCTACGAGCAGTACTTC
v_gene: TRBV5-1; abundance: .; d_gene: .; len: 15; j_gene: TRBJ2-2; CDR3aa: CASSPGTSNTGELFF; CDR3nt: TGCGCCAGCAGCCCCGGGACATCGAACACCGGGGAGCTGTTTTTT
v_gene: TRBV5-4; abundance: .; d_gene: TRBD2; len: 16; j_gene: TRBJ2-5; CDR3aa: CASSSPLAGGAETQYF; CDR3nt: TGTGCCAGCAGCTCGCCGCTAGCGGGGGGCGCTGAGACCCAGTACTTC
v_gene: TRBV28; abundance: once; d_gene: .; len: 16; j_gene: TRBJ2-3; CDR3aa: CASNKPGTILTDTQYF; CDR3nt: TGTGCCAGCAACAAACCCGGGACAATTCTCACAGATACGCAGTATTTT
v_gene: TRBV28; abundance: few; d_gene: .; len: 12; j_gene: TRBJ1-5; CDR3aa: CASRERNQPQHF; CDR3nt: TGTGCCAGTCGGGAACGCAATCAGCCCCAGCATTTT
v_gene: TRBV11-1; abundance: .; d_gene: .; len: 13; j_gene: TRBJ2-1; CDR3aa: CASSLLPDNEQFF; CDR3nt: TGTGCCAGCAGCTTACTACCGGACAATGAGCAGTTCTTC
v_gene: TRBV4-2; abundance: .; d_gene: .; len: 15; j_gene: TRBJ2-5; CDR3aa: CASSQDRGGRETQYF; CDR3nt: TGTGCCAGCAGCCAAGATAGGGGGGGACGGGAGACCCAGTACTTC
v_gene: TRBV5-6; abundance: few; d_gene: TRBD1; len: 14; j_gene: TRBJ2-7; CDR3aa: CASSLAGQGGEQYF; CDR3nt: TGTGCCAGCAGCCTGGCGGGACAGGGCGGCGAGCAGTACTTC
v_gene: TRBV6-1; abundance: few; d_gene: TRBD1; len: 15; j_gene: TRBJ1-2; CDR3aa: CASRAWTGGRYGYTF; CDR3nt: TGTGCCAGCAGGGCCTGGACAGGTGGGAGGTATGGCTACACCTTC
v_gene: TRBV5-6; abundance: .; d_gene: .; len: 11; j_gene: TRBJ2-7; CDR3aa: CASSANYEQYF; CDR3nt: TGTGCCAGCAGTGCCAACTACGAGCAGTACTTC
v_gene: TRBV7-9; abundance: .; d_gene: TRBD1; len: 19; j_gene: TRBJ1-6; CDR3aa: CASSRFRDRGTLGNSPLHF; CDR3nt: TGTGCCAGCAGCCGTTTCCGGGACAGGGGGACTTTAGGTAATTCACCCCTCCACTTT
v_gene: TRBV2; abundance: .; d_gene: TRBD1; len: 14; j_gene: TRBJ1-4; CDR3aa: CASTPRGTGQKLFF; CDR3nt: TGTGCCAGCACCCCGAGGGGGACAGGACAAAAACTGTTTTTT
v_gene: TRBV4-2; abundance: .; d_gene: TRBD2; len: 17; j_gene: TRBJ2-3; CDR3aa: CASSPSGGLAGADTQYF; CDR3nt: TGTGCCAGCAGCCCATCTGGGGGTCTAGCGGGGGCAGATACGCAGTATTTT
v_gene: TRBV4-1; abundance: .; d_gene: .; len: 15; j_gene: TRBJ2-7; CDR3aa: CASSHDRTATYEQYF; CDR3nt: TGCGCCAGCAGCCACGACAGGACAGCGACCTACGAGCAGTACTTC
v_gene: TRBV30; abundance: .; d_gene: .; len: 15; j_gene: TRBJ2-3; CDR3aa: CAWSVVAAHTDTQYF; CDR3nt: TGTGCCTGGAGTGTAGTAGCGGCGCACACAGATACGCAGTATTTT
v_gene: TRBV5-1; abundance: .; d_gene: TRBD1; len: 16; j_gene: TRBJ1-2; CDR3aa: CASSLGGQGGNYGYTF; CDR3nt: TGCGCCAGCAGCTTGGGGGGACAGGGCGGTAACTATGGCTACACCTTC
v_gene: TRBV2; abundance: many; d_gene: TRBD2; len: 15; j_gene: TRBJ2-3; CDR3aa: CASSTGLADTDTQYF; CDR3nt: TGTGCCAGCAGTACGGGACTAGCGGACACAGATACGCAGTATTTT
v_gene: TRBV4-2; abundance: .; d_gene: TRBD1; len: 14; j_gene: TRBJ2-7; CDR3aa: CASSQPGQGPEQYF; CDR3nt: TGTGCCAGCAGCCAACCGGGACAGGGGCCCGAGCAGTACTTC
v_gene: TRBV9; abundance: .; d_gene: TRBD1; len: 16; j_gene: TRBJ2-2; CDR3aa: CASSVEGTGYTGELFF; CDR3nt: TGTGCCAGCAGCGTAGAGGGGACAGGGTACACCGGGGAGCTGTTTTTT
v_gene: TRBV7-8; abundance: .; d_gene: .; len: 15; j_gene: TRBJ2-2; CDR3aa: CASSLRRGNTGELFF; CDR3nt: TGTGCCAGCAGCTTAAGAAGGGGAAACACCGGGGAGCTGTTTTTT
v_gene: TRBV29-1; abundance: .; d_gene: TRBD2; len: 17; j_gene: TRBJ2-4; CDR3aa: CSVRIPTGGTAKNIQYF; CDR3nt: TGCAGCGTTCGCATTCCGACGGGGGGGACAGCCAAAAACATTCAGTACTTC
v_gene: TRBV5-4; abundance: .; d_gene: TRBD2; len: 16; j_gene: TRBJ2-7; CDR3aa: CASSLYPRGVDYEQYF; CDR3nt: TGTGCCAGCAGCTTGTATCCGCGGGGGGTCGATTACGAGCAGTACTTC
v_gene: TRBV7-6; abundance: .; d_gene: .; len: 16; j_gene: TRBJ2-7; CDR3aa: CASSLDRGAPSGEQYF; CDR3nt: TGTGCCAGCAGCTTAGATCGGGGGGCTCCGTCTGGCGAGCAGTACTTC
v_gene: TRBV5-3; abundance: .; d_gene: .; len: 17; j_gene: TRBJ2-7; CDR3aa: CARSLAEGKSMSYEQYF; CDR3nt: TGTGCCAGAAGCTTGGCGGAGGGTAAATCCATGTCCTACGAGCAGTACTTC
v_gene: TRBV28; abundance: .; d_gene: .; len: 14; j_gene: TRBJ2-1; CDR3aa: CASSSSGLGDEQFF; CDR3nt: TGTGCCAGCAGTTCGTCCGGACTTGGGGATGAGCAGTTCTTC
v_gene: TRBV14; abundance: .; d_gene: TRBD2; len: 18; j_gene: TRBJ2-5; CDR3aa: CASSQDYIRRGGRETQYF; CDR3nt: TGTGCCAGCAGCCAAGATTACATTCGGCGGGGGGGCCGGGAGACCCAGTACTTC
v_gene: TRBV2; abundance: .; d_gene: .; len: 14; j_gene: TRBJ2-2; CDR3aa: CASSDGANTGELFF; CDR3nt: TGTGCCAGCAGCGACGGGGCGAACACCGGGGAGCTGTTTTTT
v_gene: TRBV7-3; abundance: .; d_gene: TRBD2; len: 15; j_gene: TRBJ2-1; CDR3aa: CASTPGLAGNNEQFF; CDR3nt: TGTGCCAGCACCCCGGGACTAGCGGGCAACAATGAGCAGTTCTTC
v_gene: TRBV13; abundance: .; d_gene: .; len: 14; j_gene: TRBJ1-1; CDR3aa: CASSEGTRLLEAFF; CDR3nt: TGTGCCAGCAGCGAAGGGACAAGACTTCTTGAAGCTTTCTTT
v_gene: TRBV10-3; abundance: .; d_gene: TRBD2; len: 16; j_gene: TRBJ2-7; CDR3aa: CAISGGFSGEFYEQYF; CDR3nt: TGTGCCATCAGTGGTGGTTTTAGCGGGGAATTCTACGAGCAGTACTTC
v_gene: TRBV9; abundance: few; d_gene: .; len: 18; j_gene: TRBJ2-3; CDR3aa: CASSVPRIGGSSTDTQYF; CDR3nt: TGTGCCAGCAGCGTCCCCCGTATCGGGGGTAGTAGCACAGATACGCAGTATTTT
v_gene: TRBV18; abundance: .; d_gene: TRBD2; len: 16; j_gene: TRBJ2-2; CDR3aa: CASSPRRGADTGELFF; CDR3nt: TGTGCCAGCTCACCACGGCGGGGGGCGGACACCGGGGAGCTGTTTTTT
v_gene: TRBV11-1; abundance: .; d_gene: TRBD1; len: 15; j_gene: TRBJ2-2; CDR3aa: CASRYRQGETGELFF; CDR3nt: TGTGCCAGCAGATATAGACAGGGGGAAACCGGGGAGCTGTTTTTT
v_gene: TRBV4-2; abundance: .; d_gene: .; len: 15; j_gene: TRBJ2-1; CDR3aa: CASSQEFLSYNEQFF; CDR3nt: TGTGCCAGCAGCCAAGAATTCTTATCCTACAATGAGCAGTTCTTC
v_gene: TRBV28; abundance: few; d_gene: TRBD2; len: 18; j_gene: TRBJ2-1; CDR3aa: CASSFRAVLLAGKNEQFF; CDR3nt: TGTGCCAGCAGTTTTCGGGCGGTTTTGCTAGCGGGGAAGAATGAGCAGTTCTTC
v_gene: TRBV9; abundance: .; d_gene: TRBD1; len: 15; j_gene: TRBJ1-1; CDR3aa: CASSVGDRGYTEAFF; CDR3nt: TGTGCCAGCAGCGTAGGAGACAGGGGTTACACTGAAGCTTTCTTT
v_gene: TRBV15; abundance: .; d_gene: .; len: 15; j_gene: TRBJ1-5; CDR3aa: CATSSSRNSNQPQHF; CDR3nt: TGTGCCACCAGCTCGTCCAGGAATAGCAATCAGCCCCAGCATTTT
v_gene: TRBV4-2; abundance: .; d_gene: TRBD2; len: 16; j_gene: TRBJ2-1; CDR3aa: CASSPTSGGLYNEQFF; CDR3nt: TGTGCCAGCAGCCCAACTAGCGGGGGGCTCTACAATGAGCAGTTCTTC
v_gene: TRBV5-1; abundance: .; d_gene: .; len: 13; j_gene: TRBJ1-5; CDR3aa: CASSLDLDQPQHF; CDR3nt: TGCGCCAGCAGCCTTGACTTGGATCAGCCCCAGCATTTT
v_gene: TRBV7-8; abundance: few; d_gene: .; len: 15; j_gene: TRBJ2-5; CDR3aa: CASRTAPRPQETQYF; CDR3nt: TGTGCCAGCAGAACCGCACCTAGGCCCCAAGAGACCCAGTACTTC